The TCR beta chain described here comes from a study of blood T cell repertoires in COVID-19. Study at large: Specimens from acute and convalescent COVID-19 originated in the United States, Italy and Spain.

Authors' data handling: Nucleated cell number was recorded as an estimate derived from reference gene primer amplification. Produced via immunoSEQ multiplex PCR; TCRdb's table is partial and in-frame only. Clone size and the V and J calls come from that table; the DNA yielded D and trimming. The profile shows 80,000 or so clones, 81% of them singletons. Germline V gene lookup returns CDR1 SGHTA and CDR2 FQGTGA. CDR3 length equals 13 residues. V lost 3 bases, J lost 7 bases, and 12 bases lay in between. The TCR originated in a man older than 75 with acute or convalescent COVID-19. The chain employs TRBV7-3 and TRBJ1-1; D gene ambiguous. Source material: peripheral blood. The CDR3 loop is CASSLGQVGEAFF. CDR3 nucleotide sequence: TGTGCCAGCAGCTTGGGTCAGGTTGGTGAAGCTTTCTTT.